Listed below are T cell receptor beta chains from one sample, sequenced in a study of CD8+CD57+ T cells in acquired aplastic anemia. TCRdb redid the calling of the reads with MiXCR, one entry per CDR3 protein. The sample holds about 470,000 distinct CDR3 sequences, around 30% seen once. Material for sequencing was sorted CD4+, CD8+, or CD8+CD57+ T cells (not recorded which) from PBMCs. The receptors originated from a human donor with aplastic anemia. CDR3s include the opening cysteine and the closing phenylalanine or tryptophan. A D gene is named only where the DNA matches it firmly. The size entry is marked missing in some rows and otherwise reads once, few, many or a size class.

j_call d_call v_call clone_size cdr3_nt cdr3_aa
TRBJ2-5 - TRBV9 - TGTGCCAGCAGCGTTTCCCCCCGGGAGACCCAGTACTTC CASSVSPRETQYF
TRBJ1-2 - TRBV3-1 few TGTGCCAGCAGCCAAGTGGCCGTAAACTATGGCTACACCTTC CASSQVAVNYGYTF
TRBJ2-7 TRBD1 TRBV20-1 many TGCAGTGCGGAGGACAGGAGAACCTACGAGCAGTACTTC CSAEDRRTYEQYF
TRBJ1-1 - TRBV7-9 many TGTGCCAGCAGCTACGGAGTGGGCACTGAAGCTTTCTTT CASSYGVGTEAFF
TRBJ2-7 TRBD1 TRBV7-9 few TGTGCCAGCAGCCCGCCACCGGGACAGGGGCATCACGAGCAGTACTTC CASSPPPGQGHHEQYF
TRBJ2-7 - TRBV14 - TGTGCCAGCAGCCAAGAACAGTGGGGAGCCTACGAGCAGTACTTC CASSQEQWGAYEQYF
TRBJ2-7 - TRBV7-2 many TGTGCCAGCAGCTTAGTGTGGGAGGCGAGCTACGAGCAGTACTTC CASSLVWEASYEQYF
TRBJ2-7 TRBD1 TRBV15 once TGCGCCACCAGCACGAGACAGGGTACCTACGAGCAGTACTTC CATSTRQGTYEQYF
TRBJ2-1 TRBD2 TRBV7-9 - TGTGCCAGCAGCTCCGTTTGGGGCGGGAGGGTGTTCTTC CASSSVWGGRVFF
TRBJ2-5 - TRBV29-1 few TGCAGTTTGAGGGTGGGAGTAGAGACCCAGTACTTC CSLRVGVETQYF
TRBJ1-5 - TRBV2 many TGTGCCAGCAGAGAGGGGAATCAGCCCCAGCATTTT CASREGNQPQHF
TRBJ1-2 - TRBV24-1 many TGTGCCACCAGTCCTCGGACGGTGGGCTATGGCTACACCTTC CATSPRTVGYGYTF
TRBJ2-7 - TRBV7-9 few TGTGCCAGCGGGATCTCAGTTGACTACGAGCAGTACTTC CASGISVDYEQYF
TRBJ1-2 - TRBV6-2/TRBV6-3 - TGTGCCAGCAGGGAGAACGCCAACTATGGCTACACCTTC CASRENANYGYTF
TRBJ1-5 TRBD1 TRBV10-3 many TGTGCCATCAGACCGGGACAGGGAAATCAGCCCCAGCATTTT CAIRPGQGNQPQHF
TRBJ2-5 - TRBV4-1 - TGCGCCAGCAGCCAAGAGTGGGAGCAGACCCAGTACTTC CASSQEWEQTQYF
TRBJ1-1 - TRBV6-2/TRBV6-3 - TGTGCCAGCAGTTACTCAGGGCCCTTTGACACTGAAGCTTTCTTT CASSYSGPFDTEAFF
TRBJ1-3 TRBD1 TRBV29-1 - TGCAGCGTTGAAGTTCAAGGACAGGGGGGTGGAAACACCATATATTTT CSVEVQGQGGGNTIYF
TRBJ2-7 - TRBV9 - TGTGCCAGCAGCGTAGGGGAGGGGGGTTTCTACGAGCAGTACTTC CASSVGEGGFYEQYF
TRBJ2-3 TRBD2 TRBV12-5 - TGTGCTAGTGGATCGGGACTAAAAAGCACAGATACGCAGTATTTT CASGSGLKSTDTQYF
TRBJ2-7 - TRBV9 many TGTGCCAGCAGCTTTGACCGGGACTCCTCCTACGAGCAGTACTTC CASSFDRDSSYEQYF
TRBJ1-1 - TRBV20-1 few TGCAGTGCTAGACAGAAGATAGAAGCTTTCTTT CSARQKIEAFF
TRBJ2-1 TRBD2 TRBV20-1 - TGCAGTGCTAGAGATAACGCAGCGGGAGATGAGTTCTTC CSARDNAAGDEFF
TRBJ1-2 - TRBV6-2/TRBV6-3 few TGTGCCAGCAGCCGAGACGGAGCCGTATCCTACACCTTC CASSRDGAVSYTF
TRBJ2-1 - TRBV24-1 - TGTGCCACCAGTGATTTGCAAGGGTCGGACCCCGGTGAGCAGTTCTTC CATSDLQGSDPGEQFF
TRBJ2-7 - TRBV20-1 many TGCAGTGCCCCCCTCCAGGGAGGAAACGAGCAGTACTTC CSAPLQGGNEQYF
TRBJ2-7 - TRBV7-9 - TGTGCCAGCTCACCGTCACGGCACGAGCAGTACTTC CASSPSRHEQYF
TRBJ1-6 TRBD1 TRBV2 many TGTGCCGATCGACTCGGGACAGTTTTTTCACCCCTCCACTTT CADRLGTVFSPLHF
TRBJ2-7 - TRBV20-1 few TGCAGTGCTAGAGATCAGGGCGGCTCGACCTACGAGCAGTACTTC CSARDQGGSTYEQYF
TRBJ1-1 - TRBV7-6 many TGTGCCAGCAGCTTAGGCATCGTGAACACTGAAGCTTTCTTT CASSLGIVNTEAFF
TRBJ1-5 - TRBV6-5 few TGTGCCAGCAGTTACTCGGTGGGAAATCAGCCCCAGCATTTT CASSYSVGNQPQHF
TRBJ1-1 - TRBV5-1 - TGCGCCAGCAGCTTGGTCGGGTTGGGGGGCACTGAAGCTTTCTTT CASSLVGLGGTEAFF
TRBJ1-1 TRBD1 TRBV2 - TGTGCCAGCAGTGAAGCGCTTCAGGGGGCGCGCACTGAAGCTTTCTTT CASSEALQGARTEAFF
TRBJ2-3 TRBD2 TRBV9 - TGTGCCAGCAGCGTTGGGACTAGCGCCTTCACAGATACGCAGTATTTT CASSVGTSAFTDTQYF
TRBJ1-4 - TRBV20-1 - TGCAGTGCTCGAGGGCGAGGCAGGGTGGATGAAAAACTGTTTTTT CSARGRGRVDEKLFF
TRBJ2-7 - TRBV24-1 many TGTGCCACCAGTGACCCTCTGGGCGAGCAGTACTTC CATSDPLGEQYF
TRBJ2-1 - TRBV2 - TGCGCCAGCAGGGGACACCCGGTAAACAATGAGCAGTTCTTC CASRGHPVNNEQFF
TRBJ2-3 - TRBV20-1 - TGCAGTGCTCCCTGGCCGGGGGCGGATACGCAGTATTTT CSAPWPGADTQYF
TRBJ1-2 - TRBV5-1 many TGCGCCAGCAGCTTAGACAGGCCCTATGGCTACACCTTC CASSLDRPYGYTF
TRBJ1-5 - TRBV20-1 many TGCAGTGCCAAAGGACATATTAGCAATCAGCCCCAGCATTTT CSAKGHISNQPQHF
TRBJ1-5 TRBD1 TRBV20-1 many TGCAGTGCTAAGGGGGGACAGGGCTTCAATCAGCCCCAGCATTTT CSAKGGQGFNQPQHF
TRBJ1-2 - TRBV6-1 many TGTGCCAGCAGCCTGGGACTAGACTATGGCTACACCTTC CASSLGLDYGYTF
TRBJ2-7 - TRBV15 - TGTGCCACCAGCAGAGTAGGGTTTGGCGAGCAGTACTTC CATSRVGFGEQYF
TRBJ2-1 TRBD1 TRBV24-1 many TGTGCCACCAGTGATTATCAGGGGGATGAGCAGTTCTTC CATSDYQGDEQFF
TRBJ1-2 - TRBV7-2 - TGTGCCAGCGGGGACGGCTATGGCTACACCTTC CASGDGYGYTF
TRBJ2-7 TRBD1 TRBV7-3 many TGTGCCAGCAGCTTAATGGGACAGGGGATCGACGAGCAGTACTTC CASSLMGQGIDEQYF
TRBJ1-2 - TRBV10-3 - TGTGCCAGCACCAAAACGGATAACTATGGCTACACCTTC CASTKTDNYGYTF
TRBJ1-2 - TRBV7-9 many TGTGCCAGCAGCTTACCTCTAAGGGGGAACTATGGCTACACCTTC CASSLPLRGNYGYTF
TRBJ1-1 - TRBV19 many TGTGCCAGTAGTCCCCCAAGGGGAGGGATGAGCACTGAAGCTTTCTTT CASSPPRGGMSTEAFF
TRBJ2-7 TRBD1 TRBV15 many TGTGCCACCAGCCCAGGGAGGGACAGGGGGCGCAAAGGATCCTACGAGCAGTACTTC CATSPGRDRGRKGSYEQYF
TRBJ1-5 - TRBV5-4 - TGTGCCAGCAGTCGCAGCTATAGCAATCAGCCCCAGCATTTT CASSRSYSNQPQHF
TRBJ1-2 - TRBV7-9 many TGTGCCAGCAGCTTATGGGGGACTCGTAACTATGGCTACACCTTC CASSLWGTRNYGYTF
TRBJ2-7 - TRBV10-3 once TGTGCCATCAGTGAAGCGAGGGCAACTAACTACGAGCAGTACTTC CAISEARATNYEQYF